This note documents a single TCR beta chain sequence. As yet, its antigen is unknown. These data originate in a study of T cells after yellow fever vaccination. Study background: Each low-cell-number fraction was prepared by means of SMART-Seq v4 Ultra Low Input. Study outcomes and limitations: The CD4 and CD8 compartments had a small share of their clonotypes in common.

The authors made TCR cDNA by 5'RACE template switching, adding a universal primer site and UMIs. TCRdb reprocessed the 5' RACE reads via MiXCR and lists one record per CDR3 protein. The data hold under 400,000 distinct CDR3 sequences, with roughly an eighth observed a single time. The TCR comes from a man between 18 and 35 years old who received the YFV17D yellow fever vaccine. Specimen: CD4+ T cells sorted from PBMCs, collected 15 days after the yellow fever booster vaccination.

The CDR3 sequence: CSAQLVGGGDTQYF. The CDR3 DNA follows: TGCAGTGCCCAGCTCGTCGGGGGTGGTGATACGCAGTATTTT. The V call is TRBV20-1, the J call TRBJ2-3, with TRBD2 as a possible D gene (6 bases). V was pared by 6 bases and J by 6 bases, with 19 bases between. The CDR3 totals 14 residues. From germline, CDR1 is DFQATT and CDR2 SNEGSKA (reference sequence).